One sample yielded the 23 T cell receptor beta chains listed below, sequenced in a study of blood T cell repertoires in COVID-19. Here immunoSEQ multiplex PCR was the method, and the copy in TCRdb shows in-frame clones only, minus some. Here the sample spans 150,000 or so clones, around four fifths being singletons. Sequencing was carried out using peripheral blood. The receptor set was obtained from a man in his 70s who had recovered from COVID-19.

The chain couples TRBV6-5 to TRBJ1-6, with no clear D. CDR1 MNHEY and CDR2 SVGAGI come from the germline V gene. Trimming removed 7 bases at V and 7 bases at J, with 11 bases between. The CDR3 totals 13 residues. The CDR3 reads CASTPSRNSPLHF. The CDR3 DNA follows: TGTGCCAGCACCCCTTCGCGGAATTCACCCCTCCACTTT.

There are a few counts of this clone. This chain links TRBV6-5 with TRBJ1-3; 7 bases line up with TRBD1. Trimming at V came to 6 bases and at J to 4 bases, leaving 9 bases not matched to a gene. Germline loops: CDR1 MNHEY, CDR2 SVGAGI. The CDR3 consists of 15 residues. CDR3 in DNA: TGTGCCAGCAGACACGACAGGGCATCCGGAAACACCATATATTTT. Its translation is CASRHDRASGNTIYF.

This rearrangement joins TRBV6-2 or TRBV6-3 to TRBJ2-3; TRBD2 matches 11 bases. CDR1 MNHEY and CDR2 SVGEGT come from the germline V gene. The CDR3 extends over 18 amino acids. The ends lost 4 bases at V and 3 bases at J; junction bases unmatched: 12. CDR3 sequence: CASSWLAGGIGRTDTQYF. The CDR3 nucleotides read TGTGCCAGCAGTTGGCTAGCGGGAGGAATCGGCCGGACAGATACGCAGTATTTT.

This clone has only one observation. The chain couples TRBV18 to TRBJ2-2; 7 nucleotides align to TRBD2. CDR3 length: 16 amino acids. Germline V gene lookup returns CDR1 KGHSH and CDR2 LQKENI. V lost 3 bases and J lost 4; bases outside the gene matches: 8. This chain's CDR3 is CASSPRGSLGTGELFF. CDR3 DNA: TGTGCCAGCTCACCCCGCGGGAGTTTGGGCACCGGGGAGCTGTTTTTT.

The V gene is TRBV6-5, the J gene TRBJ2-1; tentative D call: TRBD2 (6 bases). Trimming removed 6 bases from V and 7 bases from J, with 16 bases in between. Germline V gene lookup returns CDR1 MNHEY and CDR2 SVGAGI. The CDR3 sequence is 14 residues long. The CDR3 protein is CASSLSGTYNEQFF. For the CDR3, the DNA is TGTGCCAGCAGCCTCTCCGGGACTTATAATGAGCAGTTCTTC.

This rearrangement joins TRBV5-1 to TRBJ2-1; TRBD2 aligns across 7 bases. CDR3 size: 14 residues. Germline V lookup: CDR1 SGHRS, CDR2 YFSETQ. Trimming cost V 4 bases and J 5 bases; bases outside gene matches: 6. The CDR3 spells CASSRLADNNEQFF. The CDR3 DNA reads TGCGCCAGCAGCAGGCTAGCGGATAACAATGAGCAGTTCTTC. Full variable domain (rest looked up from reference TRBV5-1 and TRBJ2-1): KAGVTQTPRYLIKTRGQQVTLSCSPISGHRSVSWYQQTPGQGLQFLFEYFSETQRNKGNFPGRFSGRQFSNSRSEMNVSTLELGDSALYLCASSRLADNNEQFFGPGTRLTVL.

J is TRBJ2-5 and V is TRBV24-1; D unclear. Trimming removed 7 bases at V and 7 bases at J, with 12 bases between. The V gene's germline CDR1 is KGHDR and CDR2 SFDVKD. The length of the CDR3 is 12 residues. The CDR3, as DNA: TGTGCCACCAGGAATACAAGTGGGACCCAGTACTTC. Translation gives CATRNTSGTQYF.

This chain connects TRBV15 to TRBJ2-5; D ambiguous. Trimming stripped 0 bases from V and 7 bases from J, with 12 bases between. CDR1 and CDR2 (germline): LNHNV, YYDKDF (reference sequence). The CDR3 loop spans 14 amino acids. The CDR3 here is CATSRDVTPGTQYF. The DNA for the CDR3 is TGTGCCACCAGCAGAGACGTCACCCCGGGGACCCAGTACTTC.

This clone was observed a few times. The chain has TRBV10-2 and TRBJ1-3; 8 bases agree with TRBD1. This CDR3 spans 18 amino acids. CDR1 is WSHSY and CDR2 is SAAADI in the germline V gene. Unmatched junction bases numbered 17, after V lost 6 bases and J lost 4 bases. For the CDR3, the DNA is TGCGCCAGCAGGGAGGTGGCAGGGGGCGCCGATGTGGGAAACACCATATATTTT. Protein sequence: CASREVAGGADVGNTIYF.

This clone was observed a few times. The chain employs TRBV6-5 and TRBJ2-7; weak D call: TRBD1 (5 bases). The CDR3 contains 13 residues. Germline-derived CDR1 and CDR2 are MNHEY and SVGAGI. In nucleotides, the CDR3 is TGTGCTGTCGCCGCCCAGGGCCCCTACGAGCAGTACTTC. This encodes CAVAAQGPYEQYF.

The chain uses TRBV18 and TRBJ1-1, with D possibly being TRBD1 (6 bases). Germline loops: CDR1 KGHSH, CDR2 LQKENI. With 3 bases removed from V and 7 bases from J, the gap between germline ends came to 9 bases. The CDR3 loop spans 12 amino acids. The CDR3, as DNA: TGTGCCAGCTCACCGGACAGCCTTGAAGCTTTCTTT. Translation: CASSPDSLEAFF.

The chain recombines TRBV9 with TRBJ2-2; 10 nucleotides agree with TRBD2. The CDR3 covers 18 residues. The J segment lost 1 base and the V segment lost 0 bases, leaving 6 bases of the junction unmatched. Germline loops: CDR1 SGDLS, CDR2 YYNGEE. DNA of the CDR3: TGTGCCAGCAGCGTAGGGGGGCTAGCGGGAGTGAACACCGGGGAGCTGTTTTTT. Encoded protein: CASSVGGLAGVNTGELFF. Using reference TRBV9 and TRBJ2-2 for the parts outside the CDR3, the full variable domain is DSGVTQTPKHLITATGQRVTLRCSPRSGDLSVYWYQQSLDQGLQFLIQYYNGEERAKGNILERFSAQQFPDLHSELNLSSLELGDSALYFCASSVGGLAGVNTGELFFGEGSRLTVL.

This chain connects TRBV9 to TRBJ2-2; TRBD2 aligns across 8 bases. V was clipped by 4 bases and J by 1 base; unmatched bases: 12. CDR3 length: 18 residues. The V gene's germline CDR1 is SGDLS and CDR2 YYNGEE. The CDR3, as DNA: TGTGCCAGCAGCACCAGCGGGGGTTTCGGCGAGAACACCGGGGAGCTGTTTTTT. It is translated as CASSTSGGFGENTGELFF.

V and J are TRBV3-1 (or the pseudogene TRBV3-2) and TRBJ2-7; 12 nucleotides agree with TRBD1. The ends lost 4 bases at V and 5 bases at J; junction bases unmatched: 3. Germline V lookup: CDR1 LGHDT, CDR2 YNNKEL (reference sequence). CDR3 length: 14 amino acids. The CDR3, as DNA: TGTGCCAGCAGCCCCTGGGACAGGGGGCACGAGCAGTACTTC. This sequence encodes CASSPWDRGHEQYF.

The rearrangement uses TRBV2 and TRBJ1-2; TRBD1 might be the D (6 bases). The CDR3 length is 16 residues. Germline CDR1 is SNHLY and CDR2 is FYNNEI. V was pared by 1 base and J by 4 bases, with 16 bases between. CDR3 DNA sequence: TGTGCCAGCAGTGAAGATGCGGGGGCTGGGCTCTATGGCTACACCTTC. This sequence encodes CASSEDAGAGLYGYTF.

This clone was counted between two and nine times. The chain uses TRBV10-3 and TRBJ1-5; D call uncertain. This CDR3 is built from 14 residues. Germline V CDR1 and CDR2: ENHRY, SYGVKD. Trimming pared 0 bases from V and 6 bases from J, leaving 9 bases between. The DNA of the CDR3 is TGTGCCATCAGTGAGTCGTATGGTAGTCAGCCCCAGCATTTT. Amino acid sequence: CAISESYGSQPQHF.

The gene calls are TRBV6-5 and TRBJ2-2, with 7 bases that match TRBD1. The CDR3 has 15 amino acids. In germline, CDR1 is MNHEY, CDR2 SVGAGI. V gave up 9 bases and J gave up 0 bases; unmatched junction bases: 7. CDR3 nucleotides: TGTGCCAGTGCCCCGGGACAGACGAACACCGGGGAGCTGTTTTTT. As protein: CASAPGQTNTGELFF.

The J gene is TRBJ2-3, the V gene TRBV4-3; a possible D gene is TRBD1 (6 bases). Trimming cost V 1 base and J 3 bases, with 11 bases left between them. The CDR3 contains 15 residues. Germline V gene lookup returns CDR1 LGHNA and CDR2 YSLEER. CDR3 nucleotides: TGCGCCAGCAGCCAAGCTTCACAGGGAACAGATACGCAGTATTTT. Amino acid sequence: CASSQASQGTDTQYF.

The chain links TRBV7-2 to TRBJ1-6; TRBD1 might be the D (5 bases). Germline V gives CDR1 SGHTA, CDR2 FQGNSA. V dropped 0 bases and J dropped 11 bases, with 14 bases sitting between them. CDR3 length: 15 amino acids. As DNA, the CDR3 is TGTGCCAGCAGCTTAGCCGCAGCAACGGGGGCACCCCTCCACTTT. Protein: CASSLAAATGAPLHF.

The chain employs TRBV10-3 and TRBJ2-2, with D possibly matching TRBD1 (6 bases). Germline V CDR1 and CDR2: ENHRY, SYGVKD. The CDR3 contains 14 residues. V was clipped by 3 bases and J by 1 base, with 6 bases between them. This CDR3 reads CAISEGGNTGELFF. The CDR3 DNA reads as TGTGCCATCAGTGAAGGGGGGAACACCGGGGAGCTGTTTTTT.

The J gene is TRBJ2-3, the V gene TRBV24-1; TRBD2 matches 9 bases. CDR3 length equals 14 residues. Losses at the gene ends were 7 bases for V and 6 bases for J; bases not matched to a gene: 7. Germline CDR1 reads KGHDR; CDR2 reads SFDVKD. CDR3 residues: CATRVAGEGDTQYF. The CDR3 nucleotides read TGTGCCACCAGGGTAGCGGGAGAGGGCGATACGCAGTATTTT.

This clone was counted a few times. The genes are TRBV5-4 and TRBJ2-2; 7 bases match TRBD1. Trimming took 5 bases from V and 3 from J; bases not matched to a gene: 7. The CDR3 has 15 amino acids. CDR1 is SGHNT, CDR2 YYREEE, per germline (reference sequence). The CDR3 region is CASRLQGSDTGELFF. The CDR3 DNA is TGTGCCAGCAGACTACAGGGGAGCGACACCGGGGAGCTGTTTTTT.

The chain employs TRBV19 and TRBJ2-1, with TRBD2 as a possible D gene (5 bases). The V gene's germline CDR1 is LNHDA and CDR2 SQIVND (reference sequence). There are 18 residues in the CDR3. The ends were cut back, 4 bases at V and 8 bases at J, with 27 bases in the middle. The CDR3 spells CASSRPPGLAPQGYEQFF. Written as DNA, the CDR3 is TGTGCCAGTAGTAGACCGCCCGGGCTAGCACCCCAAGGGTATGAGCAGTTCTTC.